Ten or more counts support the clone carrying this T cell receptor (beta chain). Genomic DNA constituted the template upon which TCR beta VDJ and CDR3 profiling was performed. TCRdb analysed the reads with MiXCR anew, one entry per CDR3 protein. The data contain around 200,000 distinct CDR3 sequences, about half of them singletons. This entry is derived from a study of CD8+CD57+ T cells in acquired aplastic anemia. Losses at the gene ends were 5 bases for V and 2 bases for J; bases not matched to a gene: 7. CDR3 length: 15 residues. Source material: sorted CD4+, CD8+, or CD8+CD57+ T cells (not recorded which) from PBMCs. The source is a human donor in good health, serving as a control. The J gene is TRBJ1-2, the V gene TRBV12-3 or TRBV12-4, with TRBD1 matching 8 bases. The CDR3 region is CASSLWGQANYGYTF. The CDR3, as DNA: TGTGCCAGCAGTCTATGGGGACAGGCGAACTATGGCTACACCTTC.